This TCR beta chain was sequenced during a study of PD-1 blockade in classical Hodgkin lymphoma. Clones were read by immunoSEQ multiplex PCR, and TCRdb kept only the in-frame ones, dropping some. The sample includes some 150,000 clones, about 78% of them seen just once. The germline gives CDR1 SEHNR, CDR2 FQNEAQ (reference sequence). V gave up 4 bases and J gave up 7 bases, with 13 bases separating them. The CDR3 extends over 13 amino acids. The table lists this clone with a few counts. Each of the patients experienced relapse following autologous stem cell transplantation, and their brentuximab vedotin exposure differed.

Sequenced material: peripheral blood mononuclear cells (PBMCs), taken before the second cycle of nivolumab. V usage is TRBV7-9 and J usage is TRBJ1-2; no reliable D call. The sequence was collected from a human donor with classical Hodgkin lymphoma. CDR3 amino acids: CASSSWAASGYTF. For the CDR3, the DNA is TGTGCCAGCAGCTCCTGGGCGGCTTCTGGCTACACCTTC. The full variable domain, with the rest looked up from reference TRBV7-9 and TRBJ1-2, is DTGVSQNPRHKITKRGQNVTFRCDPISEHNRLYWYRQTLGQGPEFLTYFQNEAQLEKSRLLSDRFSAERPKGSFSTLEIQRTEQGDSAMYLCASSSWAASGYTFGSGTRLTVV.